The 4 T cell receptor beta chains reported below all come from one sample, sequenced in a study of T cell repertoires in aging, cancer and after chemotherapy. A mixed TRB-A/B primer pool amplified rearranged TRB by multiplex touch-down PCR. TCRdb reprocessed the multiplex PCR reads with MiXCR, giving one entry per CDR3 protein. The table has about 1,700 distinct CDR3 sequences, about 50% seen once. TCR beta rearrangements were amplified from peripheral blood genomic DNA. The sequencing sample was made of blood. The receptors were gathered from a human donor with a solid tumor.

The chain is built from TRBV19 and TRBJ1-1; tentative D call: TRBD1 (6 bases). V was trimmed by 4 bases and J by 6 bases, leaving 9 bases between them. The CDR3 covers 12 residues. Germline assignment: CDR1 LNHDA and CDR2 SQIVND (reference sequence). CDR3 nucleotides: TGTGCCAGTAGTACTTGGACAGCTGAAGCTTTCTTT. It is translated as CASSTWTAEAFF.

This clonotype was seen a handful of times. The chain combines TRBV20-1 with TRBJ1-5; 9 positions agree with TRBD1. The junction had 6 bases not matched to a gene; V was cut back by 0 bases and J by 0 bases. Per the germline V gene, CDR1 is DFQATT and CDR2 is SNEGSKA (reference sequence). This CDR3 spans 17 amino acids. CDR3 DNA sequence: TGCAGTGCTAGAGAACCGGGACAGGGACGTAGCAATCAGCCCCAGCATTTT. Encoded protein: CSAREPGQGRSNQPQHF.

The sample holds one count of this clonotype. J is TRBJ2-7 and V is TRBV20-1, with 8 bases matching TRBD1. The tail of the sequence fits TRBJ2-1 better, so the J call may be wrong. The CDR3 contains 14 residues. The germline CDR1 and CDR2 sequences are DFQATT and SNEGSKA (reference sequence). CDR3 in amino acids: CSADRDRIYNEQFF. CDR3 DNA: TGCAGTGCTGACCGGGACAGGATTTACAATGAGCAGTTCTTC.

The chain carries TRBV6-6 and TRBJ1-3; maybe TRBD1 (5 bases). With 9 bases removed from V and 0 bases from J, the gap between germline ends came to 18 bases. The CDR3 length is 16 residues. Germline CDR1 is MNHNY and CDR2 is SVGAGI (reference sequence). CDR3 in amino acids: CASLQQGSASGNTIYF. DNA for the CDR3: TGTGCCAGTCTGCAGCAGGGTTCAGCCTCTGGAAACACCATATATTTT.